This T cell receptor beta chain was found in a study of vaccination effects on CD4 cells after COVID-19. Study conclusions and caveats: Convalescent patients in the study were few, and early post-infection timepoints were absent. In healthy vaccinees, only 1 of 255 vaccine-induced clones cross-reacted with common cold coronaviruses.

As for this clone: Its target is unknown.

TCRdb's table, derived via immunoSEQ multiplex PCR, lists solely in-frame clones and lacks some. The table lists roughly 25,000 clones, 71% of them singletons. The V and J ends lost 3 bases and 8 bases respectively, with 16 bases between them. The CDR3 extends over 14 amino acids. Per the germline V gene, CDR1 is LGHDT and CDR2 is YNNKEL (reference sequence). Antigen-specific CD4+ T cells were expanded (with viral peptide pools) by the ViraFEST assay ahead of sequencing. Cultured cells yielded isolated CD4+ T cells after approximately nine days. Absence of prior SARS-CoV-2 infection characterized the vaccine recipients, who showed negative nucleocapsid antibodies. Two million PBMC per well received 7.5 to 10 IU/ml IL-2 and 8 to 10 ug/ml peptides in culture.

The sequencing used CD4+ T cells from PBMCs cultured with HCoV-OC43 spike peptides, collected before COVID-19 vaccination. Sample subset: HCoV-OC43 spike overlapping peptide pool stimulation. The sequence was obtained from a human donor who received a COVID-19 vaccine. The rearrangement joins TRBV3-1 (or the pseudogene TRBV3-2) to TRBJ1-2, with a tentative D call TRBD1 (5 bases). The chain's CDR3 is CASSHPGIASGYTF. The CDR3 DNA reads TGTGCCAGCAGCCACCCAGGGATTGCGAGCGGCTACACCTTC.